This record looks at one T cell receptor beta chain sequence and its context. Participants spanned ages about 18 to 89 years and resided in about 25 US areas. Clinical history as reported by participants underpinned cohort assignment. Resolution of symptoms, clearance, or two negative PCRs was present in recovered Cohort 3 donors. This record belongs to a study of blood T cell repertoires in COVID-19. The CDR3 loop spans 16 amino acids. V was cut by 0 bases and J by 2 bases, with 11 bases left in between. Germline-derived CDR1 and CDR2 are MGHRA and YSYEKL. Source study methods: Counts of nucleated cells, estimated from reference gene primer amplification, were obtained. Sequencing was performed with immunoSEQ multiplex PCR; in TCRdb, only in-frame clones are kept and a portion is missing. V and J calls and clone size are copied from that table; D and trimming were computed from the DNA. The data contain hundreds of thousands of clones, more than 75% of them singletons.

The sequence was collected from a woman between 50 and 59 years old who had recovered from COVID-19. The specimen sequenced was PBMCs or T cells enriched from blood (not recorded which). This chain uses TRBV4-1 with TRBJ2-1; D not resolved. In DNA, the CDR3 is TGCGCCAGCAGCCAAGATTGGCCGCTGGCCTACAATGAGCAGTTCTTC. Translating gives CASSQDWPLAYNEQFF.